Each of the 5 T cell receptor beta chains below was sequenced from the same sample in a study of T cell repertoires in cytomegalovirus infection. For these receptors, no antigen is known. Via MiXCR, TCRdb re-called the reads, giving one row per CDR3 protein. Here the sample spans about 700,000 distinct CDR3 sequences, around 31% being singletons. Sequencing was performed on cultured PBMCs, taken from culture after CMV antigen stimulation. These receptors came from a human donor in good health (CMV status not recorded). Some clones in this sample may be carry-over from other donors' samples.

This clonotype was observed a handful of times. V and J are TRBV27 and TRBJ2-3, with 9 bases aligning to TRBD2. Germline V gene lookup returns CDR1 MNHEY and CDR2 SMNVEV (reference sequence). V shed 5 bases, J shed 3 bases, and the junction held 6 bases outside the gene matches. This CDR3 is built from 15 residues. The CDR3 region is CASSSGGRPTDTQYF. CDR3 DNA sequence: TGTGCCAGCAGTAGCGGGGGGCGACCTACAGATACGCAGTATTTT.

The gene calls are TRBV5-5 and TRBJ2-5, with a weak D call TRBD1 (6 bases). The CDR3 has 17 residues. V lost 4 bases to trimming and J lost 2 bases, with 21 bases between them. Germline values: CDR1 SGHKS, CDR2 YYEKEE (reference sequence). The DNA of the CDR3 is TGTGCCAGCAGCCCAGGGGACGCAAGTCCCCTTCAAGAGACCCAGTACTTC. Translated, it gives CASSPGDASPLQETQYF.

The rearrangement links TRBV12-3 or TRBV12-4 to TRBJ1-5; no definite D call. The CDR3 contains 14 residues. With 7 bases removed from V and 2 bases from J, the gap between germline ends came to 12 bases. The CDR3 coding sequence is TGTGCCAGCACCTCGTCGGGAGGCAATCAGCCCCAGCATTTT. Its protein product is CASTSSGGNQPQHF.

The table lists this clonotype with a few counts. This chain uses TRBV7-9 with TRBJ2-5; D is unresolved. The CDR3 has 12 amino acids. The germline V gene encodes CDR1 SEHNR and CDR2 FQNEAQ (reference sequence). The V gene lost 6 bases and the J gene lost 4 bases, with 9 bases spanning the gap. CDR3 sequence: CASRRQTETQYF. The CDR3 region has the DNA TGTGCCAGCAGACGGCAGACAGAGACCCAGTACTTC. The whole variable domain, remainder taken from reference TRBV7-9 and TRBJ2-5, is DTGVSQNPRHKITKRGQNVTFRCDPISEHNRLYWYRQTLGQGPEFLTYFQNEAQLEKSRLLSDRFSAERPKGSFSTLEIQRTEQGDSAMYLCASRRQTETQYFGPGTRLLVL.

This clonotype was observed a handful of times. This sequence joins TRBV7-6 and TRBJ2-7; D ambiguous. Germline V CDR1 and CDR2: SGHVS, FNYEAQ. The CDR3 sequence is 13 residues long. Trimming removed 1 base from V and 6 bases from J, with 10 bases in between. CDR3 in amino acids: CASSLGKYLEQYF. Here the CDR3 DNA reads TGTGCCAGCAGCTTAGGGAAGTATCTCGAGCAGTACTTC.